The rows below give T cell receptor beta chains drawn from one sample of a study of cytomegalovirus exposure and HLA in healthy donors. Measured with immunoSEQ multiplex PCR; TCRdb has only the in-frame clones, and not every one. The table records about 78,000 clones, roughly three quarters of them present only once. The sample consisted of PBMCs. Receptor source: a woman between 45 and 65 years old in good health and CMV-seropositive. Each CDR3 is given with its conserved first and last residue. Fields, in order: CDR3 length, J gene, D gene, V gene, clone size, CDR3 DNA, CDR3 protein. D genes are given only for firm matches. Only part of the rows carry a size: once, few, many, or a class if the clone is expanded.

>16|TRBJ1-4|TRBD1|TRBV7-9|NA
TGTGCCAGCAGCCCAAGGAGGGACAGGGGCGGTGAAAAACTGTTTTTT
CASSPRRDRGGEKLFF
>15|TRBJ2-2|TRBD1|TRBV10-2|NA
TGCGCCAGCAATACGGGACAGGGGAGCACCGGGGAGCTGTTTTTT
CASNTGQGSTGELFF
>15|TRBJ2-2|NA|TRBV25-1|few
TGTGCCAGCAGTGAAGAAGGCAGGGACACCGGGGAGCTGTTTTTT
CASSEEGRDTGELFF
>15|TRBJ2-5|NA|TRBV5-1|NA
TGCGCCAGCAGCTTGTGGCAGAATCTCCAAGAGACCCAGTACTTC
CASSLWQNLQETQYF
>12|TRBJ2-1|NA|TRBV30|NA
TGTGCCTGGAACTTCGTCGCCAATGAGCAGTTCTTC
CAWNFVANEQFF
>17|TRBJ2-2|NA|TRBV21-1|NA
TGTGCCAGCAGCAGACGAGGACTAGCGAGTACCACTGGGGAGCTGTTTTTT
CASSRRGLASTTGELFF
>16|TRBJ2-3|NA|TRBV5-1|few
TGCGCCAGCAGCTTGGCGACGGGGGGCTGGACAGATACGCAGTATTTT
CASSLATGGWTDTQYF
>12|TRBJ2-3|TRBD2|TRBV7-2|NA
TGTGCCAGCAGCTCTTTAGCGGGAACTCAGTATTTT
CASSSLAGTQYF
>18|TRBJ2-1|TRBD2|TRBV19|NA
TGTGCCAGTAGTACTCATCCCGGGACTAGCCTTCTCTACAATGAGCAGTTCTTC
CASSTHPGTSLLYNEQFF
>15|TRBJ2-7|TRBD1|TRBV4-1|NA
TGCGCCAGCAGCCAAACCCGGACAGGGACCTACGAGCAGTACTTC
CASSQTRTGTYEQYF
>14|TRBJ2-7|TRBD2|TRBV5-1|NA
TGCGCCAGCAAACGGGGGGACGAACCCTACGAGCAGTACTTC
CASKRGDEPYEQYF
>12|TRBJ1-2|NA|TRBV5-1|NA
TGCGCCAGCAGCTTGGCCTCTACGGGCTACACCTTC
CASSLASTGYTF
>16|TRBJ2-7|NA|TRBV5-5|NA
TGTGCCAGCAGCTTCCCGAGGGGGTCCTCCTCCTACGAGCAGTACTTC
CASSFPRGSSSYEQYF
>15|TRBJ2-1|TRBD1|TRBV11-2|NA
TGTGCCAGCAGCTTAGGAAGGACAGGCGGTGGTGAGCAGTTCTTC
CASSLGRTGGGEQFF
>15|TRBJ2-2|TRBD1|TRBV6-1|few
TGTGCCAGCAGGATATCGGGACAGGGAACCGGGGAGCTGTTTTTT
CASRISGQGTGELFF
>15|TRBJ2-7|TRBD2|TRBV19|NA
TGTGCCAGTAGTCCGGAAGCGGGGGCAACCTACGAGCAGTACTTC
CASSPEAGATYEQYF
>12|TRBJ2-1|NA|TRBV18|NA
TGTGCCAGCTCACCTTTAGCGGCGGAGCAGTTCTTC
CASSPLAAEQFF
>13|TRBJ2-7|NA|TRBV5-4|NA
TGTGCCAGCAGCTCTGACAGGAGGTACGAGCAGTACTTC
CASSSDRRYEQYF
>13|TRBJ1-6|TRBD1|TRBV6-4|NA
TGTGCCAGCAGTTTAACAGGGGAATCACCCCTCCACTTT
CASSLTGESPLHF
>17|TRBJ1-5|TRBD1|TRBV15|NA
TGTGCCACCAGCAGGGCCACCCCAGGGGGCGGTGATCAGCCCCAGCATTTT
CATSRATPGGGDQPQHF
>15|TRBJ2-5|TRBD2|TRBV6-1|NA
TGCGCCAGCAGTAGAGCGGGAGGGATGATAGAGACCCAGTACTTC
CASSRAGGMIETQYF
>15|TRBJ1-6|TRBD1|TRBV5-4|NA
TGTGCCAGCACCATGGGGGACAGTTATAATTCACCCCTCCACTTT
CASTMGDSYNSPLHF
>13|TRBJ1-1|NA|TRBV10-3|NA
TGTGCCATCAGTGGGGGGGGGTACACTGAAGCTTTCTTT
CAISGGGYTEAFF
>13|TRBJ1-5|NA|TRBV29-1|NA
TGCAGCGTGGCGACAGGAAGCAATCAGCCCCAGCATTTT
CSVATGSNQPQHF
>15|TRBJ2-1|TRBD2|TRBV7-9|NA
TGTGCCAGCAGCGCCAGGGGTAGCGGGGTCAATGAGCAGTTCTTC
CASSARGSGVNEQFF
>13|TRBJ1-4|NA|TRBV7-9|NA
TGTGCCTCTACCCAGTTCAGGGGTGAAAAACTGTTTTTT
CASTQFRGEKLFF
>18|TRBJ2-4|NA|TRBV5-1|NA
TGCGCCAGCAGCTTGGGGAGGACGGAGAATCGAGCCAAAAACATTCAGTACTTC
CASSLGRTENRAKNIQYF
>16|TRBJ2-2|TRBD1|TRBV9|NA
TGTGCCAGCAGCACGAGGACAGGAATAGACACCGGGGAGCTGTTTTTT
CASSTRTGIDTGELFF
>13|TRBJ2-3|NA|TRBV27|NA
TGTGCCAGCAGTCTTTACTTTCCAGATACGCAGTATTTT
CASSLYFPDTQYF
>13|TRBJ1-4|NA|TRBV7-9|NA
TGTGCCAGCAGCTTAGTAAATAATGAAAAACTGTTTTTT
CASSLVNNEKLFF
>16|TRBJ1-1|TRBD1|TRBV2|NA
TGTGCCAGCAGTAAAATGGGACAGGGGGCAATGGGTGAAGCTTTCTTT
CASSKMGQGAMGEAFF
>17|TRBJ2-5|TRBD2|TRBV11-3|NA
TGTGCCAGCAGCTTAGAAGGGGCTAGCGGGAGTTATGAGACCCAGTACTTC
CASSLEGASGSYETQYF
>15|TRBJ2-3|NA|TRBV5-6|NA
TGTGCCAGCAGCCCGGAGGGGGGGTGGACAGATACGCAGTATTTT
CASSPEGGWTDTQYF
>15|TRBJ2-1|TRBD2|TRBV19|NA
TGTGCCAGTAGTATGGGGCTAGCGGGCTTGAATGAGCAGTTCTTC
CASSMGLAGLNEQFF
>16|TRBJ2-1|TRBD2|TRBV19|NA
TGTGCCAGTAGTAGGCCTGTAGCGGGGGGCTACAATGAGCAGTTCTTC
CASSRPVAGGYNEQFF